The 2 T cell receptor beta chains below come from one sample, sequenced in a study of T cells in pancreatic ductal adenocarcinoma. The protocol was immunoSEQ multiplex PCR, while the TCRdb copy is restricted to in-frame clones and leaves out a portion. The data show 15,000 to 20,000 clones, with about nine tenths seen just once and around 0.94% held by the top ten. No neoadjuvant therapy was given to the selected pancreatic ductal adenocarcinoma patients before their surgery. The sample was PBMCs. The receptors stem from a human donor with pancreatic ductal adenocarcinoma.

The V gene is TRBV18, the J gene TRBJ2-2; the match to TRBD1 covers 10 bases. The junction had 6 bases not matched to a gene; V was cut back by 1 base and J by 1 base. Per germline, CDR1 KGHSH and CDR2 LQKENI. The CDR3 runs to 18 residues. The CDR3 here is CASSPLQDRGLNTGELFF. The CDR3 DNA reads as TGTGCCAGCTCACCACTCCAGGACAGGGGGTTGAACACCGGGGAGCTGTTTTTT.

The sample holds a few counts of this clone. This chain connects TRBV28 to TRBJ2-7, with 8 bases aligning to TRBD1. Trimming removed 6 bases from V and 2 bases from J; junction bases left unmatched: 3. Germline CDR1 reads MDHEN; CDR2 reads SYDVKM. This CDR3 comprises 13 residues. The CDR3: CASSAGGAYEQYF. For the CDR3, the DNA is TGTGCCAGCAGCGCAGGGGGCGCCTACGAGCAGTACTTC.